This is a list of T cell receptor beta chains from one sample in a study of T-cell memory formation after mild COVID-19. Each CDR3 protein gets one entry after TCRdb re-called the 5' RACE reads with MiXCR. The sample has roughly 300,000 distinct CDR3 sequences; less than 9.5% are singletons. Sequenced material: PBMCs or a T cell subset sorted from them (not recorded which). Receptors originate from a man aged 18-30 years who had mild COVID-19 (a few samples of this study predate the infection). Cell type and time point are not known. The CDR3 runs from the conserved cysteine through the conserved F or W. D genes are given only for firm matches. Some rows mark clone size as missing; the rest say once, few, many or name a class of expanded clone.

TRBV20-1	TRBD2	few	TRBJ2-3	CSARTSGGPTDTQYF	TGCAGTGCTAGAACTAGCGGGGGGCCCACAGATACGCAGTATTTT
TRBV7-9	NA	NA	TRBJ1-2	CASSLIARDDGYTF	TGTGCCAGCAGCTTGATAGCCAGGGATGATGGCTACACCTTC
TRBV6-5	TRBD1	many	TRBJ2-3	CASRRQGWNTQYF	TGTGCCAGCAGGAGACAGGGGTGGAATACGCAGTATTTT
TRBV18	TRBD1	few	TRBJ2-2	CASSPWTGRTGELFF	TGTGCCAGCTCACCCTGGACAGGGCGGACCGGGGAGCTGTTTTTT
TRBV5-1	NA	few	TRBJ1-2	CASSPRIQGAYGYTF	TGCGCCAGCAGCCCCAGGATACAGGGAGCCTATGGCTACACCTTC
TRBV5-1	NA	many	TRBJ2-3	CASSPYRSDTQYF	TGCGCCAGCAGCCCCTACCGCTCCGATACGCAGTATTTT
TRBV25-1	NA	few	TRBJ1-2	CASSQRGTPRGYTF	TGTGCCAGCAGTCAAAGGGGTACGCCTAGGGGCTACACCTTC
TRBV5-1	NA	few	TRBJ1-6	CASSLAAEHNSPLHF	TGCGCCAGCAGCTTGGCTGCCGAACATAATTCACCCCTCCACTTT
TRBV7-2	NA	NA	TRBJ2-3	CASSFVGGLDTQYF	TGTGCCAGCAGCTTTGTTGGGGGGCTAGATACGCAGTATTTT
TRBV10-3	NA	NA	TRBJ1-2	CAINAGYGYTF	TGTGCCATCAATGCGGGGTATGGCTACACCTTC